The 17 T cell receptor beta chains given below trace back to one sample, sequenced in a study of PD-1 blockade in classical Hodgkin lymphoma (TCRdb year 2020). The time point tag for this specimen amounts to: newly diagnosed, previously untreated cHL patient sample. Libraries were built with the immunoSEQ multiplex PCR assay. This is the immuneACCESS table as TCRdb keeps it, with only in-frame sequences that have V and J called. A part of the clones is gone; compared with another copy, unresolved V genes explain less than half, and the rest is unexplained. Across this sample there are some 28,000 clones, with just over 90% seen only once. Clones ranked in the top ten supply around 3.8% of the sample. Sequencing was done on a sample of peripheral blood mononuclear cells (PBMCs). The receptors stem from a human donor with classical Hodgkin lymphoma.

The gene calls are TRBV29-1 and TRBJ2-3, with a tentative D call TRBD2 (6 bases). Germline CDR1 reads SQVTM; CDR2 reads ANQGSEA. The V end was cut by 1 base, the J end by 5 bases, with 7 bases between. CDR3 length: 12 residues. The CDR3 bases are TGCAGCGTTGAAGGGGGAGGAGATACGCAGTATTTT. Its translation: CSVEGGGDTQYF.

This chain links TRBV19 with TRBJ2-1; 8 bases fit TRBD2. There are 13 residues in the CDR3. Germline V CDR1 and CDR2: LNHDA, SQIVND (reference sequence). Trimming at V came to 9 bases and at J to 4 bases, leaving 5 bases not matched to a gene. CDR3 amino acids: CASQAGVYNEQFF. The DNA of the CDR3 is TGTGCCAGCCAAGCGGGAGTGTACAATGAGCAGTTCTTC.

The rearrangement links TRBV7-2 to TRBJ2-3; D unclear. CDR1 and CDR2 from the germline V gene are SGHTA and FQGNSA. This CDR3 spans 13 amino acids. The V end was cut by 3 bases, the J end by 4 bases, with 8 bases between. The chain's CDR3 is CASSFRRADTQYF. The CDR3 DNA reads TGTGCCAGCAGCTTCCGTCGGGCAGATACGCAGTATTTT.

J is TRBJ2-3 and V is TRBV30, with a weak D call TRBD2 (5 bases). V dropped 3 bases and J dropped 2 bases, with 6 bases sitting between them. Germline V gene sequence: CDR1 GTSNPN, CDR2 SVGIG (reference sequence). CDR3 size: 12 residues. CDR3 amino acids: CAWSGITDTQYF. For the CDR3, the DNA is TGTGCCTGGAGCGGGATCACAGATACGCAGTATTTT.

DNA for the CDR3: TGCGCCAGCAGCGCCCAGGGGTTACAGGGGACTGAAGCTTTCTTT. Amino acids: CASSAQGLQGTEAFF. The V call is TRBV5-1, the J call TRBJ1-1; 7 bases fit TRBD1. The CDR3 has 15 amino acids. The germline CDR1 and CDR2 sequences are SGHRS and YFSETQ. The V segment lost 4 bases and the J segment 5 bases; nucleotides outside the gene matches: 11.

The chain uses TRBV6-1 and TRBJ2-3; D might be TRBD1 (6 bases). CDR1 is MNHNS and CDR2 is SASEGT in the germline V gene. The V gene lost 7 bases and the J gene lost 3 bases, with 14 bases spanning the gap. CDR3 length equals 14 residues. CDR3 nucleotides: TGTGCCAGCATACGGGGACAAGGGACAGATACGCAGTATTTT. Translating it yields CASIRGQGTDTQYF.

The chain employs TRBV19 and TRBJ2-7; TRBD2 matches at 12 bases. The V and J ends lost 6 bases and 6 bases, in that order; junction bases with no gene match: 6. This CDR3 region has 14 residues. The germline V gene encodes CDR1 LNHDA and CDR2 SQIVND (reference sequence). CDR3 DNA sequence: TGTGCCAGTAGCCAGACTAGCGGGAGATCCGAGCAGTACTTC. Translated: CASSQTSGRSEQYF.

The V gene is TRBV27, the J gene TRBJ2-3, with 16 bases matching TRBD2. The junction had 4 bases not matched to a gene; V was cut back by 2 bases and J by 2 bases. Germline loops: CDR1 MNHEY, CDR2 SMNVEV (reference sequence). The CDR3 runs to 18 residues. CDR3: CASSLGTSGREDTDTQYF. The CDR3 bases are TGTGCCAGCAGTTTAGGGACTAGCGGGAGGGAAGACACAGATACGCAGTATTTT.

J is TRBJ2-7 and V is TRBV28; the match to TRBD1 covers 10 bases. J was trimmed by 3 bases and V by 5 bases; bases with no gene match: 7. Germline V gene sequence: CDR1 MDHEN, CDR2 SYDVKM. CDR3 size: 15 residues. As DNA, the CDR3 is TGTGCCAGCAGTGTCCCTGGACAGGGGGACTACGAGCAGTACTTC. Protein sequence: CASSVPGQGDYEQYF.

This clone was counted a few times. The rearrangement uses TRBV18 and TRBJ1-1; D may be TRBD1 (5 bases). This CDR3 has 15 amino acids. Germline V lookup: CDR1 KGHSH, CDR2 LQKENI. V lost 2 bases and J lost 1, with 11 bases in between. In nucleotides, the CDR3 is TGTGCCAGCTCACCAACGGACACGCCGAACACTGAAGCTTTCTTT. Protein sequence: CASSPTDTPNTEAFF.

V gene TRBV5-4 combines with J gene TRBJ2-2, with 10 bases lining up with TRBD1. The CDR3 is made up of 14 amino acids. The germline CDR1 and CDR2 sequences are SGHNT and YYREEE (reference sequence). V gave up 4 bases and J gave up 7 bases; unmatched junction bases: 4. The CDR3 bases are TGTGCCAGCAGCGGGGGACAGGGGATCGGGGAGCTGTTTTTT. This sequence encodes CASSGGQGIGELFF.

The V gene is TRBV28, the J gene TRBJ2-7; D uncertain. CDR3 length: 11 residues. Trimming took off 3 bases at V and 5 bases at J, with 5 bases between the two ends. CDR1 and CDR2 from the germline V gene are MDHEN and SYDVKM. The CDR3 DNA is TGTGCCAGCAGTTTGGGAAACGAGCAGTACTTC. It specifies CASSLGNEQYF. Full variable domain (rest looked up from reference TRBV28 and TRBJ2-7): DVKVTQSSRYLVKRTGEKVFLECVQDMDHENMFWYRQDPGLGLRLIYFSYDVKMKEKGDIPEGYSVSREKKERFSLILESASTNQTSMYLCASSLGNEQYFGPGTRLTVT.

The chain employs TRBV28 and TRBJ2-3; D not certain. The length of the CDR3 is 14 residues. The V and J ends lost 4 bases and 0 bases respectively, with 8 bases between them. CDR1 and CDR2 from the germline V gene are MDHEN and SYDVKM. CDR3 sequence reads: CASSSVQSTDTQYF. The CDR3 nucleotides read TGTGCCAGCAGTTCCGTACAAAGCACAGATACGCAGTATTTT.

The chain joins TRBV28 to TRBJ1-6; TRBD1 aligns across 10 bases. V dropped 7 bases and J dropped 9; count of bases not matched to a gene: 6. The CDR3 totals 14 residues. Germline V lookup: CDR1 MDHEN, CDR2 SYDVKM. CDR3 loop: CASTLGDRGSPLHF. DNA of the CDR3: TGTGCCAGCACCCTGGGGGACAGGGGTTCACCCCTCCACTTT.

The CDR3 loop reads CASSLDPHNEQFF. For the CDR3, the DNA is TGCGCCAGCAGCTTGGACCCTCACAATGAGCAGTTCTTC. The genes are TRBV5-1 and TRBJ2-1; D gene uncertain. V dropped 0 bases and J dropped 5 bases, with 6 bases sitting between them. There are 13 residues in the CDR3. Germline values: CDR1 SGHRS, CDR2 YFSETQ. Full variable domain (outside the CDR3, taken from reference TRBV5-1 and TRBJ2-1): KAGVTQTPRYLIKTRGQQVTLSCSPISGHRSVSWYQQTPGQGLQFLFEYFSETQRNKGNFPGRFSGRQFSNSRSEMNVSTLELGDSALYLCASSLDPHNEQFFGPGTRLTVL.

This clone turned up a few times. V usage is TRBV6-6 and J usage is TRBJ1-5; tentatively, D is TRBD1 (6 bases). CDR3 length: 12 amino acids. V was clipped by 11 bases and J by 3 bases, with 11 bases between them. Germline assignment: CDR1 MNHNY and CDR2 SVGAGI (reference sequence). In DNA, the CDR3 is TGTGCCTCCGGGGGGCCCAATCAGCCCCAGCATTTT. It yields the protein CASGGPNQPQHF.

This chain uses TRBV5-4 with TRBJ2-7, with D uncertain. Deletions cut 0 bases from V and 4 bases from J, with 14 bases between. In germline, CDR1 is SGHNT, CDR2 YYREEE (reference sequence). CDR3 size: 15 residues. The chain's CDR3 is CASSLEVGWSYEQYF. The CDR3 bases are TGTGCCAGCAGCTTGGAGGTGGGCTGGTCTTACGAGCAGTACTTC.